The source of this T cell receptor beta chain is a study of CD8+ T cells in alopecia areata. Study results and caveats: TCR sharing was clearer in mice than between patients, perhaps partly owing to patient HLA diversity.

cDNA serving as the sequencing template came from extracted, reverse transcribed RNA. Sequencing used immunoSEQ multiplex PCR; TCRdb keeps in-frame clones, though not all of them. The sample includes 250,000 or so clones, none of them occurring once. The length of the CDR3 is 14 residues. Germline V gene sequence: CDR1 NSHNY, CDR2 SYGAGN. V trimming: 9 bases; J trimming: 1 base; junction bases outside the gene matches: 4. Scientists pooled cutaneous lymph node cells and sorted them on CD4, CD8alpha, NKG2D, NKG2ACE and other markers. Concerning this clone: Its antigen is unidentified. Any gene name here is a mouse gene name. The CDR3 goes on 4 residues after the read ends, and that part is filled in from the germline J gene.

Sequences were obtained from CD4+ T cells sorted from a lymph node. The TCR comes from a C3H/HeJ mouse with alopecia areata. The MHC haplotype of this mouse line is H2-k. V gene TRBV13-1 combines with J gene TRBJ2-3; 11 bases are shared with TRBD2. The sequenced part of the CDR3 DNA is TGTGCCACCGACTGGGGGGGTGGTGCAGAA. This codes for CATDWGGGAE. The complete CDR3 reads CATDWGGGAETLYF.